This T cell receptor beta chain was sequenced in a study of OX40 agonist ivuxolimab in advanced cancers. Study-level background: Ivuxolimab was a fully human IgG2 agonistic monoclonal antibody targeting the costimulatory receptor OX40 (CD134). Intravenous ivuxolimab was administered to patients every 2 weeks at six dose levels: 0.01, 0.1, 0.3, 1.5, 3 and 10 mg/kg. Of the roughly 52 dose-escalation patients, hepatocellular carcinoma was present in some 19, melanoma in approximately 15, renal cell carcinoma in 9 and head and neck cancer in 9. The dose-escalation cohort was 82.7% male with a mean age of approximately 59 years, ranging from about 20 to 80. Patients were allowed to have had prior anti-PD-1, anti-PD-L1 or anti-CTLA-4 therapy, and approximately 40% of the dose-escalation patients had previously received checkpoint inhibitors. Three dose-escalation patients achieved partial responses, one with hepatocellular carcinoma and two with cutaneous melanoma. Peripheral TCRbeta sequencing was intended to test whether TCR sequence diversity was altered and clonal T-cell expansion was caused by ivuxolimab. The paper covers the monotherapy dose-escalation part of the phase I ivuxolimab trial, which included N ≈ 52 patients.

The trial excluded patients who had a history of autoimmune disease or were on systemic immunosuppression. Peripheral blood for TCR sequencing was drawn from every dose cohort at baseline, at cycle 4 day 1 and at cycle 7 day 1. The samples were taken from a phase I, first-in-human, multicenter, open-label dose-escalation trial of ivuxolimab. The trial enrolled adults with locally advanced or metastatic head and neck squamous cell, hepatocellular, melanoma or renal cell carcinoma. CD4+ and CD8+ T cells were sorted separately from peripheral blood before TCR sequencing. The germline V gene supplies CDR1 SGHRS and CDR2 YFSETQ. Measured from the cysteine to the phenylalanine, the CDR3 is 14 residues long. The only DNA kept is the CDR3, 42 bases in frame from the first base. V is trimmed back by 7 bases and J by 7 bases, and the junction contains 8 bases that no gene match accounts for. Notes on this clone: No cognate antigen has been identified for it. No base-level quality is on record; no much larger clone is a single base apart.

Genomic DNA was extracted from sorted cells for sequencing of the TCRbeta CDR3 region. TCRbeta CDR3 regions were sequenced using the immunoSEQ Assay. In TCRdb, the immuneACCESS table is reduced to in-frame sequences with V and J assigned. These tables do not hold every clone; where another copy was compared, an unresolved V gene accounts for under half, and the others remain unexplained. The sample table shows more than 55,000 clones, and 75% to 95% are seen once. Together, the top ten hold 14% of the sample. What the authors observed across the whole study: In the 0.1-3.0 mg/kg groups, partial responders were among the patients with the lowest normalized peripheral clonal expansion, particularly in CD8+ T cells. The antigen specificity of the clonally expanded peripheral T cells was not determined. After ivuxolimab, expanded clones were on average more numerous among CD8+ T cells than among CD4+ T cells. At doses of 0.1 to 3.0 mg/kg, clonal expansion of both CD4+ and CD8+ blood T cells was observed from baseline to week 6. Low levels of normalized T-cell clonal expansion were also seen in some patients who did not respond.

The chain was built from TRBV5-1 and TRBJ2-3, with TRBD2 matching 11 junction bases. The clonotype was recovered from an adult with an advanced solid tumor such as melanoma, head and neck, liver or kidney cancer. The specimen was CD4+ or CD8+ T cells sorted from blood, collected in a trial of the OX40 agonist ivuxolimab. For the CDR3, the sequence is CASGGLAGVNTQYF. The sequenced DNA: TGCGCCAGCGGCGGACTAGCGGGTGTTAATACGCAGTATTTT.